One sample yielded the 8 T cell receptor beta chains listed below, sequenced in a study of CD8+CD57+ T cells in acquired aplastic anemia. Genomic DNA constituted the template upon which TCR beta VDJ and CDR3 profiling was performed. One entry per CDR3 protein, called by TCRdb with MiXCR from the reads. The data hold around 250,000 distinct CDR3 sequences, with roughly 82% observed a single time. Only patients with CD8+CD57+ cell expansion on flow cytometry were chosen for sequencing. The sample consisted of sorted CD4+, CD8+, or CD8+CD57+ T cells (not recorded which) from PBMCs. These receptors all come from a human donor with aplastic anemia.

V gene TRBV7-8 combines with J gene TRBJ1-6; unclear D gene. This CDR3 has 14 residues. Trimming cost V 5 bases and J 13 bases, with 18 bases left between them. Germline CDR1 reads SGHVS; CDR2 reads FQNEAQ. CDR3 region: CASSPALGGSPLHF. In DNA form, the CDR3 reads TGTGCCAGCAGCCCCGCCCTGGGTGGTTCGCCCCTCCACTTT.

A remark on this clonotype: One junction end does not reproduce the germline sequence, and a read error may be involved. This chain connects TRBV9 to TRBJ2-3; 10 nucleotides line up with TRBD2. This CDR3 comprises 14 residues. CDR1 and CDR2 (germline): SGDLS, YYNGEE. In DNA, the CDR3 is TGTGCCAGCAGCTTAGCGGGGGGCATTCATACGTTCGATTTT. Translated, it gives CASSLAGGIHTFDF.

J is TRBJ1-6 and V is TRBV7-9, with D possibly being TRBD1 (5 bases). Trimming removed 5 bases at V and 15 bases at J, with 26 bases between. The length of the CDR3 is 16 residues. The germline V gene encodes CDR1 SEHNR and CDR2 FQNEAQ (reference sequence). The CDR3 loop is CASSAAGSYGANVLHF. As DNA, the CDR3 is TGTGCCAGCAGCGCAGCGGGTAGCTACGGGGCCAACGTCCTCCACTTT.

As regards this clonotype: At one boundary the junction diverges from the germline segment, which might be a read error. The chain uses TRBV24-1 and TRBJ2-3, with D perhaps given as TRBD1 or TRBD2 (6 bases each). CDR3 length: 13 residues. Germline V gives CDR1 KGHDR, CDR2 SFDVKD. CDR3 amino acids: CATWAGGTGTQYF. DNA for the CDR3: TGTGCCACCTGGGCCGGGGGCACAGGTACGCAGTATTTT.

This clonotype was detected once. The gene calls are TRBV2 and TRBJ2-3; 7 bases match TRBD2. CDR1 and CDR2 (germline): SNHLY, FYNNEI. V lost 6 bases, J lost 10 bases, and 13 bases stayed unmatched. The CDR3 spans 14 residues. CDR3 bases: TGTGCCAGCAGCTTCGCGGGAGCTCCCACGCCGCAGTATTTT. Amino acids: CASSFAGAPTPQYF.

V and J are TRBV7-8 and TRBJ2-7; D possibly matches TRBD1 or TRBD2 (5 bases each). The V gene lost 2 bases and the J gene lost 10 bases, with 24 bases spanning the gap. Germline values: CDR1 SGHVS, CDR2 FQNEAQ. The CDR3 consists of 16 residues. CDR3 bases: TGTGCCAGCAGCTTACCGGGACGTCCCGATACGCCGTATCAGTACGTC. Translation gives CASSLPGRPDTPYQYV.

This clonotype was observed once. The chain links TRBV7-3 to TRBJ2-1; tentatively, D is TRBD1 or TRBD2 (5 bases each). The V gene lost 6 bases and the J gene lost 8 bases, with 14 bases spanning the gap. Looked up from germline, CDR1 is SGHTA and CDR2 is FQGTGA. The CDR3 extends over 13 amino acids. The CDR3 nucleotides are TGTGCCAGCAGTGACGAGGGGATACATGAGCAGTTCTTC. Its protein is CASSDEGIHEQFF.

The chain combines TRBV25-1 with TRBJ2-3, with 9 bases identical to TRBD2. The CDR3 loop spans 15 amino acids. V lost 10 bases to trimming and J lost 6 bases; unmatched junction nucleotides: 14. Germline V CDR1 and CDR2: MGHDK, SYGVNS. CDR3 residues: CATSSLAGARDTQYF. The CDR3 DNA is TGTGCCACCAGCAGCTTAGCGGGAGCGCGTGATACGCAGTATTTT.